A selection of T cell receptor beta chains follows, all from one sample in a study of cytomegalovirus exposure and HLA in healthy donors. Profiled with immunoSEQ multiplex PCR; TCRdb holds only in-frame clones, not every one. Among approximately 190,000 clones listed, approximately 85% were seen once. The sequenced sample consisted of PBMCs. These TCRs come from a woman younger than 30 in good health and CMV-seronegative. Each CDR3 is given with its conserved first and last residue. A D gene is named only where the DNA matches it firmly. Clone size is shown for a subset of rows, as once, few, many or a class of expanded clone.

d_call j_call v_call clone_size cdr3_nt cdr3_aa
- TRBJ2-1 TRBV6-1 - TGTGCCAGCAGCGAGGAAGGAGTTCCCTACAATGAGCAGTTCTTC CASSEEGVPYNEQFF
TRBD2 TRBJ2-1 TRBV27 - TGTGCCAGCAGTTTATCAGTAGCGGGAATCTACAATGAGCAGTTCTTC CASSLSVAGIYNEQFF
- TRBJ2-1 TRBV7-9 - TGTGCCAGCAACCTGGGGGGTAGGAATGAGCAGTTCTTC CASNLGGRNEQFF
- TRBJ1-4 TRBV27 - TGTGCCAGCGCAACCAGGGATACTAATGAAAAACTGTTTTTT CASATRDTNEKLFF
TRBD1 TRBJ1-1 TRBV29-1 - TGCAGCGTCCTGGACAGGGGGGCTTTCTTT CSVLDRGAFF
- TRBJ2-7 TRBV28 - TGTGCCAGCAGTTTAATGACGGAAAGCGGCGAGCAGTACTTC CASSLMTESGEQYF
- TRBJ1-1 TRBV12-5 - TGTGCTAGTGGATCATACTCTGAAGCTTTCTTT CASGSYSEAFF
- TRBJ2-7 TRBV10-3 - TGTGCCACCCTCCAGGGCTACGAGCAGTACTTC CATLQGYEQYF
TRBD1 TRBJ2-7 TRBV6-4 - TGTGCCAGCAGTCCGACAGGGGGAAGCTACGAGCAGTACTTC CASSPTGGSYEQYF
TRBD1 TRBJ2-1 TRBV6-5 - TGTGCCAGCAGCCGGACAGGGAGTGTCGGCAATGAGCAGTTCTTC CASSRTGSVGNEQFF
TRBD1 TRBJ2-3 TRBV2 - TGTGCCAGCACCTACGGACAGGGGGGAACAGATACGCAGTATTTT CASTYGQGGTDTQYF
- TRBJ2-3 TRBV28 - TGTGCCAGCAGTCCGGACTACCTTGCCCCCACAGATACGCAGTATTTT CASSPDYLAPTDTQYF
- TRBJ1-5 TRBV6-5 - TGTGCCAGCAGCCCCCGGGGGGGAAGCAATCAGCCCCAGCATTTT CASSPRGGSNQPQHF
- TRBJ1-3 TRBV5-1 - TGCGCCAGCAGGGGGGGGGCATCTGGAAACACCATATATTTT CASRGGASGNTIYF
TRBD2 TRBJ2-7 TRBV11-3 - TGTGCCAGCAGCTTAGCTAGCGGGAGTATCTACGAGCAGTACTTC CASSLASGSIYEQYF
- TRBJ2-5 TRBV5-4 few TGTGCCAGCACCGGCGACGGGGAGACCCAGTACTTC CASTGDGETQYF
TRBD1 TRBJ1-4 TRBV25-1 once TGTGCCAGCTCGTTGGGGGGACAGGGACCTAATGAAAAACTGTTTTTT CASSLGGQGPNEKLFF
TRBD2 TRBJ2-3 TRBV10-2 - TGCGCCAGCAGTGATGGACTAGCGGGGGAGGGGGATACGCAGTATTTT CASSDGLAGEGDTQYF
- TRBJ2-1 TRBV11-2 - TGTGCCAGCAGCGAGGGGACTCGGGTGGTCAATGAGCAGTTCTTC CASSEGTRVVNEQFF
- TRBJ2-7 TRBV28 - TGTGCCACCTTTACTGGGGGGGCCTCCTCCTACGAGCAGTACTTC CATFTGGASSYEQYF
TRBD1 TRBJ1-6 TRBV6-5 - TGTGCCAGCAGTTACCAGGGGACAGGGGGTTCACCCCTCCACTTT CASSYQGTGGSPLHF
- TRBJ2-7 TRBV28 - TGTGCCATTACCGGGACACCTCCGCTCTGGGAGCAGTACTTC CAITGTPPLWEQYF
- TRBJ1-1 TRBV5-4 - TGTGCCAGCAGCAAGGGCACAGGCCCTCCCCAGGTTGATGAAGCTTTCTTT CASSKGTGPPQVDEAFF
TRBD1 TRBJ2-7 TRBV7-9 - TGTGCCAGCACCGAGGACAGGGCTGCCAACGAGCAGTACTTC CASTEDRAANEQYF
- TRBJ2-3 TRBV27 once TGTGCCAGCAGTTTTGGGGCAGCAGGAAGATCTAGCACAGATACGCAGTATTTT CASSFGAAGRSSTDTQYF
TRBD1 TRBJ2-1 TRBV10-2 - TGCGCCAGCAGCCGGGACAGAATTACCTACAATGAGCAGTTCTTC CASSRDRITYNEQFF
TRBD2 TRBJ2-1 TRBV27 - TGTGCCAGCAGTTACGGAGTAGCGGGGAATGAGCAGTTCTTC CASSYGVAGNEQFF
TRBD2 TRBJ2-1 TRBV5-5 few TGTGCCAGCAGCTTACTAGCGGACTACCGGAATGAGCAGTTCTTC CASSLLADYRNEQFF
- TRBJ1-1 TRBV5-1 - TGCGCCAGCAGCCTTACGCCTTCTGCGGGGACTGAAGCTTTCTTT CASSLTPSAGTEAFF
TRBD1 TRBJ1-2 TRBV19 - TGTGCCAGTGCCCCGGGACAGGTCTATGGCTACACCTTC CASAPGQVYGYTF
- TRBJ1-2 TRBV27 - TGTGCCAGCAGTCTAGCGGGGTACGACTATGGCTACACCTTC CASSLAGYDYGYTF
- TRBJ2-1 TRBV7-9 - TGTGCCAGCAGCTTTTTCGGGAAGGGCGAGGAGCAGTTCTTC CASSFFGKGEEQFF
- TRBJ1-1 TRBV5-1 - TGCGCCAGCAGCATACAGGGAACTGAAGCTTTCTTT CASSIQGTEAFF
- TRBJ1-4 TRBV28 once TGTGCCAGCAGTTCGCATCGGGCTAATGAAAAACTGTTTTTT CASSSHRANEKLFF
- TRBJ1-5 TRBV7-8 - TGTGCCAGCAGCTTAGTGAGACAGCCTGATAATCAGCCCCAGCATTTT CASSLVRQPDNQPQHF
- TRBJ2-7 TRBV10-3 - TGTGCCATCAGTGGGGGACTGGCGACCGAGCAGTACTTC CAISGGLATEQYF
- TRBJ2-1 TRBV4-1 - TGCGCCAGCAGCCAAGAGCGGATGCAACGCTACAATGAGCAGTTCTTC CASSQERMQRYNEQFF
TRBD2 TRBJ2-1 TRBV25-1 - TGTGCCAGCAGTCCACTAGCGGGAGCGTCCAATGAGCAGTTCTTC CASSPLAGASNEQFF
- TRBJ2-2 TRBV5-1 - TGCGCCAGCAGCTTGGCCTCGGGGTCGGACGGGGAGCTGTTTTTT CASSLASGSDGELFF
- TRBJ2-7 TRBV7-9 - TGTGCCAGCAGCTCTATGACACGGCGACCCTACGAGCAGTACTTC CASSSMTRRPYEQYF
TRBD2 TRBJ2-1 TRBV27 - TGTGCCAGCAGCCCACTAGCGGGAGGGTCGAATGAGCAGTTCTTC CASSPLAGGSNEQFF
- TRBJ2-3 TRBV6-5 - TGTGCCAGCAGAGCAACAGCAGATACGCAGTATTTT CASRATADTQYF
- TRBJ2-6 TRBV19 - TGTGCCAGTAGGGAGACTGGGGCCAACGTCCTGACTTTC CASRETGANVLTF
- TRBJ2-7 TRBV7-6 - TGTGCCAGCAGAGAGACGGGCTCCTACGAGCAGTACTTC CASRETGSYEQYF
- TRBJ1-6 TRBV5-1 once TGCGCCAGCAGCTTGGAGCTGGGGCAGGGTGGCACTAATTCACCCCTCCACTTT CASSLELGQGGTNSPLHF
- TRBJ2-1 TRBV15 - TGTGCCACCAGCAGTCTAGCGCAAACCTACAATGAGCAGTTCTTC CATSSLAQTYNEQFF